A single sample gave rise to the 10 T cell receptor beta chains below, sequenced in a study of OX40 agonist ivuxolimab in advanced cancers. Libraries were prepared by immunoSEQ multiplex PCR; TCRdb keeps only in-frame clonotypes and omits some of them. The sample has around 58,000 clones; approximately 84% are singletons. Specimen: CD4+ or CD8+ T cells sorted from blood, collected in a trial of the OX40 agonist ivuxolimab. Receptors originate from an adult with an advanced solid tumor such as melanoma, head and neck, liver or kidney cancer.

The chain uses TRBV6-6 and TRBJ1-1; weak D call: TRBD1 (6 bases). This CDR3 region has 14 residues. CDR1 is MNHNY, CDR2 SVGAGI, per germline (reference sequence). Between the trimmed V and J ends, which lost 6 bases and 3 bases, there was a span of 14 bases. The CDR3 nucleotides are TGTGCCAGCAGCCTACTCCAGGGGCACACTGAAGCTTTCTTT. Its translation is CASSLLQGHTEAFF.

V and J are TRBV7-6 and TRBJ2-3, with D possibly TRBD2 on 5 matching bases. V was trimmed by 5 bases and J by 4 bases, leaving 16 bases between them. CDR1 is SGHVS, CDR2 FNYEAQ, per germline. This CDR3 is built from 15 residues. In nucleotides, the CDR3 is TGTGCCAGCAGCCCCTTGCCGGGAAGGCCAGATACGCAGTATTTT. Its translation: CASSPLPGRPDTQYF.

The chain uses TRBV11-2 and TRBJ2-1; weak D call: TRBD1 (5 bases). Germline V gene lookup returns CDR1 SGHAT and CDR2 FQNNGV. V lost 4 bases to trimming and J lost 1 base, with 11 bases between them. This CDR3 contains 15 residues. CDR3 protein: CASSWTDTSYNEQFF. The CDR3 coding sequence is TGTGCCAGCAGCTGGACGGACACGTCCTACAATGAGCAGTTCTTC.

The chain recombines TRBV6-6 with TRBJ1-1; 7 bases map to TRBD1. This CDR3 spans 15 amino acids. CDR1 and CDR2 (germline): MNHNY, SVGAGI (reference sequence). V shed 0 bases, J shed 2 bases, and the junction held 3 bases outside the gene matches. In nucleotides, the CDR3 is TGTGCCAGCAGTTACTCGGCAGGGGGTAACACTGAAGCTTTCTTT. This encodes CASSYSAGGNTEAFF.

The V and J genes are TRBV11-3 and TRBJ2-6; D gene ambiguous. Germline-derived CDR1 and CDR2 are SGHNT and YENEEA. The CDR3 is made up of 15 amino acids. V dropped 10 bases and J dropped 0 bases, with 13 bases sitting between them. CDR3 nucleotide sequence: TGTGCCAACCCTCGGTACCGCTCTGGGGCCAACGTCCTGACTTTC. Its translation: CANPRYRSGANVLTF.

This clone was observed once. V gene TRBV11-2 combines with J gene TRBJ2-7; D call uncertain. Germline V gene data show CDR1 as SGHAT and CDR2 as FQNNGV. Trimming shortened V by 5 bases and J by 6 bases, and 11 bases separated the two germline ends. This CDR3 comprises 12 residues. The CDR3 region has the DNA TGTGCCAGCAGCCTCGACGGGCTCGAGCAGTACTTC. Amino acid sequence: CASSLDGLEQYF.

Here the CDR3 reads CATSPVGSGKNYGYTF. The CDR3 bases are TGTGCCACCAGCCCCGTTGGTTCAGGGAAAAACTATGGCTACACCTTC. V and J are TRBV15 and TRBJ1-2; weak D call: TRBD1 (5 bases). Trimming cost V 5 bases and J 2 bases, with 18 bases left between them. The CDR3 has 16 residues. Germline lookup yields CDR1 LNHNV and CDR2 YYDKDF (reference sequence). The entire variable domain, with the rest obtained from reference TRBV15 and TRBJ1-2, is as follows: DAMVIQNPRYQVTQFGKPVTLSCSQTLNHNVMYWYQQKSSQAPKLLFHYYDKDFNNEADTPDNFQSRRPNTSFCFLDIRSPGLGDTAMYLCATSPVGSGKNYGYTFGSGTRLTVV.

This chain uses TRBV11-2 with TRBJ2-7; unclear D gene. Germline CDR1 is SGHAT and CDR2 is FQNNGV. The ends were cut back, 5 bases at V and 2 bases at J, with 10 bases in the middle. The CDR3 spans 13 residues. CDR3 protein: CASSPGPTYEQYF. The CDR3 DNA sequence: TGTGCCAGCAGCCCGGGCCCCACCTACGAGCAGTACTTC.

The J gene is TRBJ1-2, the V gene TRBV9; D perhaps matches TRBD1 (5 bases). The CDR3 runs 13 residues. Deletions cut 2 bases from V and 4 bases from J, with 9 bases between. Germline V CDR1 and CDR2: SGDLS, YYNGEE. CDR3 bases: TGTGCCAGCAGCGTCGGGGGAAGCTATGGCTACACCTTC. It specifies CASSVGGSYGYTF.

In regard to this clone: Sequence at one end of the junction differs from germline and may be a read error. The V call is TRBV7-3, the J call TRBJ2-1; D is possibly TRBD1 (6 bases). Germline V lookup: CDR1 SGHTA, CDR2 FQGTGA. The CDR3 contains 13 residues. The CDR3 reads CASSITGINEQFF. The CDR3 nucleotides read TGTGCCAGCAGCATAACAGGGATCAATGAGCAGTTCTTC. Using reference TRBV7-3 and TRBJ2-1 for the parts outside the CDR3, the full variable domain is GAGVSQTPSNKVTEKGKYVELRCDPISGHTALYWYRQSLGQGPEFLIYFQGTGAADDSGLPNDRFFAVRPEGSVSTLKIQRTERGDSAVYLCASSITGINEQFFGPGTRLTVL.